This T cell receptor beta chain was identified during a study of beta chain features in type 1 diabetes. Sequenced material consisted of expressed TCRB transcripts (all of the isolated RNA was reverse transcribed). Assay: immunoSEQ multiplex PCR; the TCRdb copy retains only in-frame clones and omits some. Here the sample spans 200,000 to 300,000 clones, 14% being singletons. Trimming shortened V by 2 bases and J by 0 bases, and 15 bases separated the two germline ends. Germline lookup yields CDR1 SEHNR and CDR2 FQNEAQ (reference sequence). There are 17 residues in the CDR3. In this sample, this clone turned up a few times.

The chain links TRBV7-9 to TRBJ2-3, with a possible D match to TRBD1 (6 bases). The receptor was isolated from a woman in her thirties or forties in good health. The material sequenced was naive CD4+ T cells from blood. The DNA of the CDR3 is TGTGCCAGCAGCTTAAGGCCAGGGGCGAGTAGCACAGATACGCAGTATTTT. Its translation: CASSLRPGASSTDTQYF.